This entry is about one TCR beta chain. What it recognizes is unknown. Those patients who had chemo-refractory metastatic non-small-cell lung cancer were given focal radiation along with CTLA-4 blockade through ipilimumab. Profiled with immunoSEQ multiplex PCR; TCRdb holds only in-frame clones, not every one. This sample yields 100,000 or so clones, of which 80% to 85% are seen a single time; about a quarter belongs to the top ten. This sample stems from a study of radiotherapy plus CTLA-4 blockade in lung cancer. About the study: Objective responses occurred in approximately 18% of patients; around 30% had disease control.

Overall study findings and caveats: Reported findings show early blood T cell clone dynamics, with interferon-beta, best predicted response.

The CDR3 is 15 amino acids. CDR1 and CDR2 from the germline V gene are SGHRS and YFSETQ. The J segment lost 2 bases and the V segment lost 3 bases, leaving 3 bases of the junction unmatched. The chain links TRBV5-1 to TRBJ2-5; TRBD2 agrees at 11 bases. This TCR was recovered from a human donor with non-small cell lung cancer that progressed on radiotherapy plus ipilimumab. Sequencing was performed on peripheral blood, taken from a patient treated with radiotherapy plus ipilimumab. The CDR3 nucleotides read TGCGCCAGCAGCTCGGTAGCGGGAGGGCAAGAGACCCAGTACTTC. Residues: CASSSVAGGQETQYF.